The T cell receptor beta chain under discussion was sequenced for a study of blood T cell repertoires in COVID-19. Study context: The analysed material was cDNA or gDNA that came from T cells, B-cell-depleted T cells, or PBMCs.

Assay used: immunoSEQ multiplex PCR; TCRdb lists only in-frame clones, some missing. The sample yields roughly 250,000 clones, roughly nine tenths seen once. Trimming pared 4 bases from V and 3 bases from J, leaving 6 bases between. The CDR3 sequence is 12 residues long. Germline V gives CDR1 MDHEN, CDR2 SYDVKM. Seattle's cohort entered during active infection and was followed longitudinally. This chain uses TRBV28 with TRBJ2-5, with D tentatively TRBD1 (6 bases). Sequenced input: peripheral blood. This TCR was sampled from a woman aged 25 to 45 with COVID-19, enrolled during active disease. The CDR3: CASSYREETQYF. The CDR3 DNA is TGTGCCAGCAGTTACAGGGAAGAGACCCAGTACTTC.